The 4 T cell receptor beta chains given below trace back to one sample, sequenced in a study of OX40 agonist ivuxolimab in advanced cancers. Repertoires were generated with immunoSEQ multiplex PCR, while TCRdb's copy carries only in-frame clones and drops some. The sample consists of about 17,000 clones, roughly 78% of them appearing once. Sample: CD4+ or CD8+ T cells sorted from blood, taken in a trial of the OX40 agonist ivuxolimab. The receptors were sampled from an adult with an advanced solid tumor such as melanoma, head and neck, liver or kidney cancer.

The CDR3 is CASSPWNTGELFF. The CDR3 DNA reads as TGTGCCAGCAGCCCTTGGAACACCGGGGAGCTGTTTTTT. The chain uses TRBV27 and TRBJ2-2, with D unclear. V gave up 6 bases and J gave up 1 base, with 6 bases separating them. Germline V gives CDR1 MNHEY, CDR2 SMNVEV (reference sequence). The CDR3 totals 13 residues.

This clone is medium-sized. This chain links TRBV9 with TRBJ2-3; 13 bases are a match to TRBD2. CDR3 size: 17 residues. CDR1 SGDLS and CDR2 YYNGEE come from the germline V gene. Losses at the gene ends were 4 bases for V and 0 bases for J; bases not matched to a gene: 5. CDR3 loop: CASSPGTSGVSTDTQYF. The CDR3 region has the DNA TGTGCCAGCAGCCCCGGGACTAGCGGGGTCAGCACAGATACGCAGTATTTT. Drawing the rest from reference TRBV9 and TRBJ2-3, the complete variable domain is DSGVTQTPKHLITATGQRVTLRCSPRSGDLSVYWYQQSLDQGLQFLIQYYNGEERAKGNILERFSAQQFPDLHSELNLSSLELGDSALYFCASSPGTSGVSTDTQYFGPGTRLTVL.

This clone was counted at least ten times. V usage is TRBV7-9 and J usage is TRBJ1-1; D remains ambiguous. The V end lost 3 bases, the J end lost 1 base, and 6 bases lay between the germline ends. This CDR3 comprises 13 residues. CDR1 is SEHNR and CDR2 is FQNEAQ in the germline V gene (reference sequence). The CDR3 is CASSFKRNTEAFF. DNA of the CDR3: TGTGCCAGCAGCTTCAAGAGGAACACTGAAGCTTTCTTT.

V gene TRBV19 combines with J gene TRBJ2-2; the D gene is possibly TRBD2 (5 bases). CDR1 and CDR2 from the germline V gene are LNHDA and SQIVND (reference sequence). V shed 0 bases and J shed 4 bases, with 15 bases lying between them. This CDR3 has 17 residues. CDR3: CASSIDQRVGGTGELFF. The DNA for the CDR3 is TGTGCCAGTAGTATAGATCAGAGGGTTGGAGGCACCGGGGAGCTGTTTTTT.